One and the same sample provided the 8 T cell receptor beta chains below, sequenced in a study of identifying expanded T cells in peripheral blood (dated by TCRdb to the late 2010s). The protocol used for the library was the immunoSEQ multiplex PCR assay. Sourced from immuneACCESS, this table was stored by TCRdb with only in-frame sequences that have V and J called. A share of the clones is absent; for the studies checked, an unresolved V gene accounts for under half, and the remainder has no known explanation. In this sample the table shows approximately 90,000 clones, around 88% of which occur a single time. Around 5.6% of the sample rests with the top ten. The specimen sequenced was blood. The receptor set was obtained from a person aged 18 to 75 in good health.

This chain connects TRBV11-2 to TRBJ1-6; D uncertain. There are 13 residues in the CDR3. The V gene lost 2 bases and the J gene lost 8 bases, with 7 bases spanning the gap. The germline V gene has CDR1 SGHAT and CDR2 FQNNGV. In DNA form, the CDR3 reads TGTGCCAGCAGCTTACGGACGGATTCACCCCTCCACTTT. Translation gives CASSLRTDSPLHF.

This chain connects TRBV5-6 to TRBJ2-7; D gene ambiguous. Trimming shortened V by 4 bases and J by 3 bases, and 14 bases separated the two germline ends. The CDR3 totals 14 residues. Germline CDR1 reads SGHDT; CDR2 reads YYEEEE. The chain's CDR3 is CASSPRVRSYEQYF. The CDR3 DNA is TGTGCCAGCAGCCCTAGGGTCCGCAGCTACGAGCAGTACTTC.

This clone was counted a single time. The chain joins TRBV11-2 to TRBJ1-1, with a tentative D call TRBD1 (6 bases). Per the germline V gene, CDR1 is SGHAT and CDR2 is FQNNGV. The CDR3 covers 15 residues. Deletions cut 5 bases from V and 5 bases from J, with 18 bases between. Here the CDR3 reads CASSQITGLGTEAFF. The CDR3 region has the DNA TGTGCCAGCAGCCAAATAACAGGGCTGGGGACTGAAGCTTTCTTT.

This chain links TRBV5-6 with TRBJ2-4, with D possibly being TRBD1 (6 bases). CDR1 SGHDT and CDR2 YYEEEE come from the germline V gene. Trimming pared 3 bases from V and 8 bases from J, leaving 15 bases between. The CDR3 totals 14 residues. In DNA, the CDR3 is TGTGCCAGCAGCTGGGACACCCTAAGGGACATTCAGTACTTC. It yields the protein CASSWDTLRDIQYF.

The chain couples TRBV27 to TRBJ1-4; D possibly corresponds to TRBD1 (6 bases). This CDR3 contains 18 residues. CDR1 is MNHEY and CDR2 is SMNVEV in the germline V gene (reference sequence). The germline V and J ends were trimmed by 3 bases and 0 bases, with 17 bases remaining between them. CDR3 DNA sequence: TGTGCCAGCAGTTTTTTTGGGGGCCCGGGCGCAACTAATGAAAAACTGTTTTTT. This sequence encodes CASSFFGGPGATNEKLFF.

This chain joins TRBV11-2 and TRBJ2-1, with D hard to call. V lost 5 bases and J lost 7, with 12 bases in between. Germline-derived CDR1 and CDR2 are SGHAT and FQNNGV. CDR3 size: 13 residues. The CDR3 region is CASSPLMRNEQFF. CDR3 coding DNA: TGTGCCAGCAGCCCCCTTATGCGTAATGAGCAGTTCTTC.

The genes are TRBV11-2 and TRBJ1-1; 8 nucleotides line up with TRBD1. V shed 7 bases, J shed 4 bases, and the junction held 8 bases outside the gene matches. This CDR3 has 14 residues. Germline V CDR1 and CDR2: SGHAT, FQNNGV. CDR3 nucleotides: TGTGCCAGCATGCCCCAGGGGGCCCCCACTGAAGCTTTCTTT. Amino acids: CASMPQGAPTEAFF.

The chain couples TRBV5-6 to TRBJ1-2, with 8 bases fitting TRBD1. Germline V gene data show CDR1 as SGHDT and CDR2 as YYEEEE. The length of the CDR3 is 12 residues. Trimming took 7 bases from V and 7 from J; bases not matched to a gene: 6. The CDR3 region has the DNA TGTGCCAGCGGCGACAGGGGACTTGGCTACACCTTC. Protein product: CASGDRGLGYTF.